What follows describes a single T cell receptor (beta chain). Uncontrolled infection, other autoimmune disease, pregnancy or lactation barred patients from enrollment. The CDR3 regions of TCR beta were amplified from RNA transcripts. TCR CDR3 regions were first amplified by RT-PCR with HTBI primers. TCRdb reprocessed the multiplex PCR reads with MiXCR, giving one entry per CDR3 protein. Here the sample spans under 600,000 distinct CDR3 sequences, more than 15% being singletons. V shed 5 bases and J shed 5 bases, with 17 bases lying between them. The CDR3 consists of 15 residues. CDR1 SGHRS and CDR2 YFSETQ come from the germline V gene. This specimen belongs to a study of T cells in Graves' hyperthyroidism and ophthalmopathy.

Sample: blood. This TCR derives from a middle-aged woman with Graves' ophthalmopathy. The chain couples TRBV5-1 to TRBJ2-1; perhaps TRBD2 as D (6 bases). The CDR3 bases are TGCGCCAGCAGACCCTTGGGCGGGACGAACAATGAGCAGTTCTTC. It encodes CASRPLGGTNNEQFF.